This TCR beta chain was recovered during a study of cytomegalovirus exposure and HLA in healthy donors. About the study: Early released data had tens of millions of unique TCRs, all coming from HLA-typed donors.

V gave up 6 bases and J gave up 0 bases, with 15 bases separating them. The CDR3 has 17 amino acids. Germline V CDR1 and CDR2: KGHSH, LQKENI. PCR employed 60 Vbeta and 13 Jbeta primers. Using immunoSEQ multiplex PCR, the repertoire was profiled, and TCRdb retains in-frame clones only, with some absent. This sample lists approximately 58,000 clones; its ten largest clones have approximately 5%. Sequenced sample: PBMCs. This chain joins TRBV18 and TRBJ2-6; the D gene is possibly TRBD2 (5 bases). The TCR sequence derives from a man between 25 and 39 years old in good health and CMV-seropositive. The CDR3 spells CASSPMDGGSGANVLTF. The CDR3 nucleotides are TGTGCCAGCTCCCCGATGGACGGAGGCTCTGGGGCCAACGTCCTGACTTTC.